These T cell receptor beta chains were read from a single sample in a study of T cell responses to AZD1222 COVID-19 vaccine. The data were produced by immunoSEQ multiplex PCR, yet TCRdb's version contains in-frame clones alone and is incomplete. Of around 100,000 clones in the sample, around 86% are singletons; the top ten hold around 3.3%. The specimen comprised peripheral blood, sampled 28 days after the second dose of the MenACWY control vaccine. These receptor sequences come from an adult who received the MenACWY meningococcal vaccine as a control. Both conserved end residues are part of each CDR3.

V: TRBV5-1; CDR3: CASSFAPGDTDTQYF
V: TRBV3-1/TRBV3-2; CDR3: CASSQDLGDKTEAFF
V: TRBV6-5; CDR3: CASSRNRAGEQYF
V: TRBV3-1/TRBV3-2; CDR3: CASSLRRLANTGELFF
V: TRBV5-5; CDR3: CASTRQQNEKLFF
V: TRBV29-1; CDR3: CSVGFQDYQPQHF
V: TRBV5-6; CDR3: CASSWLYGARANEQFF
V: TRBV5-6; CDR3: CASSWAGGRDEQYF
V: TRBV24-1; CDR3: CATSDVADTQYF
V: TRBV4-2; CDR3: CASSPDRRDRGHGYTF
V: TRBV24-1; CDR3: CATSDYIGTEAFF
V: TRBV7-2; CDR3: CASSLVASGGAYEQYF
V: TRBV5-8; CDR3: CASSFRVGGETQYF
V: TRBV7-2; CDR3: CASSLATTGTGAYEQYF
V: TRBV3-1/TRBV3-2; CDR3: CASSHVTGTYEQYF
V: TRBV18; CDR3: CASSPGANYEQYF
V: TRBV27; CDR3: CASSLTPGGSYNEQFF
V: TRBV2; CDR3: CASNSYGQGYYGYTF
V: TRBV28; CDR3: CASNTDSSYEQYF
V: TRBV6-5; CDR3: CASSLQGNNNSPLHF
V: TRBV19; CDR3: CASSGQGANSPLHF
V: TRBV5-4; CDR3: CASSFKTRGRGGYTF
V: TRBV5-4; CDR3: CASSLEQGNSPLHF
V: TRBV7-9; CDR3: CASSLDAGGYEQYF
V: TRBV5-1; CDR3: CASSRTPDRTSEQFF
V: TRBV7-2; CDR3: CASSFRLAGASREQFF
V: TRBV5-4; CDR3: CASTLRTGLVNEQYF
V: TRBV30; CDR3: CAWRQRGTNEKLFF
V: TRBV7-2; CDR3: CASSLDGRYYEQYF
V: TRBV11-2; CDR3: CASSPGGTAKGFGLFF
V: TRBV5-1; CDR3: CASSSDGNNEQFF
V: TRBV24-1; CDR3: CATSDPSGGASTDTQYF
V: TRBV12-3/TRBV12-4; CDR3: CASSLLKEAGYTF
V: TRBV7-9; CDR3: CASSQGLGYEKLFF
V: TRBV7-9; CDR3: CASSWATRSPTDSPLHF
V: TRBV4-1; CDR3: CASRGGQVNTGELFF
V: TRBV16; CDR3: CASSQAGVADTQYF
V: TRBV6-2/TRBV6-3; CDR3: CASSSPYTDTQYF
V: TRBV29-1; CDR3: CSVADKVWTYEQYF
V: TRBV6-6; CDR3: CASSGRDRLQETQYF
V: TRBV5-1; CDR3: CASSSAGTGTTDEQYF
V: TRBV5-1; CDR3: CASSPVGGDNQPQHF
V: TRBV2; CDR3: CASSGNYGYTF